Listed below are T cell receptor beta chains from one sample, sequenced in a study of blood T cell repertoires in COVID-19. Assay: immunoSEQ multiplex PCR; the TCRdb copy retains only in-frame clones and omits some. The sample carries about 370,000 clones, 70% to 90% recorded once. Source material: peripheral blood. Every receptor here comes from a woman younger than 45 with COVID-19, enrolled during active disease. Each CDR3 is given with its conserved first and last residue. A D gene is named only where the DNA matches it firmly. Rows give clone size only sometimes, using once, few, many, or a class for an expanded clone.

cdr3_nt: TGTGCCAGCAGCTTAGTGGGTCAGAGGTCCGGGGAGCTGTTTTTT; cdr3_aa: CASSLVGQRSGELFF; clone_size: -; j_call: TRBJ2-2; d_call: -; v_call: TRBV11-2
cdr3_nt: TGTGCCAGCAGTTCTTTCCGACAGAGCGCATCCTACGAGCAGTACTTC; cdr3_aa: CASSSFRQSASYEQYF; clone_size: -; j_call: TRBJ2-7; d_call: -; v_call: TRBV28
cdr3_nt: TGTGCCAGCAGTTTATCGGCGGGTATGGGTAATGAGCAGTTCTTC; cdr3_aa: CASSLSAGMGNEQFF; clone_size: -; j_call: TRBJ2-1; d_call: -; v_call: TRBV27
cdr3_nt: TGTGCCAGCAGTCCCCAGGACAGGCACTCCTACGAGCAGTACTTC; cdr3_aa: CASSPQDRHSYEQYF; clone_size: -; j_call: TRBJ2-7; d_call: TRBD1; v_call: TRBV28
cdr3_nt: TGCGCCAGCAGCTTGGCTGGCTTGAGACAGGGGGGTGGCTACACCTTC; cdr3_aa: CASSLAGLRQGGGYTF; clone_size: -; j_call: TRBJ1-2; d_call: TRBD1; v_call: TRBV5-1
cdr3_nt: TGTGCCAGCAGCCCCGCCGCCCGGACTAATGAAAAACTGTTTTTT; cdr3_aa: CASSPAARTNEKLFF; clone_size: -; j_call: TRBJ1-4; d_call: -; v_call: TRBV7-9
cdr3_nt: TGTGCCTGGGGACAGGGCTCTGGAAACACCATATATTTT; cdr3_aa: CAWGQGSGNTIYF; clone_size: -; j_call: TRBJ1-3; d_call: TRBD1; v_call: TRBV30
cdr3_nt: TGCGCCAGCAGCCGGGAAGTCGGGGTTGCGAACACTGAAGCTTTCTTT; cdr3_aa: CASSREVGVANTEAFF; clone_size: -; j_call: TRBJ1-1; d_call: -; v_call: TRBV5-1
cdr3_nt: TGTGCCAGTAGTCGTTCAGGCATGAACACTGAAGCTTTCTTT; cdr3_aa: CASSRSGMNTEAFF; clone_size: -; j_call: TRBJ1-1; d_call: -; v_call: TRBV19
cdr3_nt: TGCAGCGTTGAAGGGACTAGCGGGAGCTCCTACAATGAGCAGTTCTTC; cdr3_aa: CSVEGTSGSSYNEQFF; clone_size: few; j_call: TRBJ2-1; d_call: TRBD2; v_call: TRBV29-1
cdr3_nt: TGTGCCAGCAGCCCTTCGACAGGGTTCGAGCAGTACTTC; cdr3_aa: CASSPSTGFEQYF; clone_size: -; j_call: TRBJ2-7; d_call: TRBD1; v_call: TRBV3-1/TRBV3-2
cdr3_nt: TGTGCCAGCAGCGCCGGGACTTCTAACTACGAGCAGTACTTC; cdr3_aa: CASSAGTSNYEQYF; clone_size: -; j_call: TRBJ2-7; d_call: -; v_call: TRBV9
cdr3_nt: TGTGCCACCAGTGATTTAGGCAGGGGAAAGTTCTTC; cdr3_aa: CATSDLGRGKFF; clone_size: -; j_call: TRBJ2-1; d_call: -; v_call: TRBV24-1
cdr3_nt: TGTGCCAGCAGCCCCCAGGGGTTTCAGCCCCAGCATTTT; cdr3_aa: CASSPQGFQPQHF; clone_size: few; j_call: TRBJ1-5; d_call: -; v_call: TRBV28
cdr3_nt: TGTGCCACCAGAACCAGATTAGGACAGGGCTACAATGAGCAGTTCTTC; cdr3_aa: CATRTRLGQGYNEQFF; clone_size: -; j_call: TRBJ2-1; d_call: TRBD1; v_call: TRBV24-1